The subject of this entry is one T cell receptor (beta chain). What it recognizes is unknown. The V gene lost 3 bases and the J gene lost 0 bases, with 9 bases spanning the gap. Germline V gene data show CDR1 as WNHNN and CDR2 as SYGVQD (reference sequence). The CDR3 runs 14 residues. This sample stems from a study of T-cell reconstitution after alpha-beta-depleted transplantation in children. Findings of the study overall: Once a year had passed after transplant, T-cell counts and diversity came mostly from newly produced T cells.

Unique molecular identifiers were incorporated into the prepared TCRbeta library. TCRdb passed the PCR reads through MiXCR, listing each CDR3 protein once. The table records roughly 570,000 distinct CDR3 sequences, over 25% of them present only once. V usage is TRBV10-1 and J usage is TRBJ2-7; D call uncertain. The material sequenced was PBMCs, taken before TCRalphabeta/CD19-depleted stem cell transplant. This sequence originates from a boy in the first two years of life with Wiskott-Aldrich syndrome, due to receive a stem cell transplant. This CDR3 reads CASSDHAGSYEQYF. The CDR3 coding sequence is TGCGCCAGCAGTGACCACGCAGGCTCCTACGAGCAGTACTTC.